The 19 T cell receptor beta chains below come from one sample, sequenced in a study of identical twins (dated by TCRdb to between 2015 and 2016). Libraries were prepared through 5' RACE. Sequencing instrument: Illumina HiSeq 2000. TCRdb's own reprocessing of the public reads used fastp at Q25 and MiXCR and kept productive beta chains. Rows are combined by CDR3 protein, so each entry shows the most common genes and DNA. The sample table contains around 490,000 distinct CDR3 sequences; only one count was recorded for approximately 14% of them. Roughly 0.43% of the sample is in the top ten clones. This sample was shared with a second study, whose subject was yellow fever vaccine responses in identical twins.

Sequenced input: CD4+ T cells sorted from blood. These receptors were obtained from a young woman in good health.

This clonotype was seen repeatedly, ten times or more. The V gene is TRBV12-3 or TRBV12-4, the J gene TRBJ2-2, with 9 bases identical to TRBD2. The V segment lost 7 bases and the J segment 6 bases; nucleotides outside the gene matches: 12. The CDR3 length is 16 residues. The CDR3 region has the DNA TGTGCCAGCACCCCGACTGGCGGGGGGGCCGCCGGGGAGCTGTTTTTT. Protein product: CASTPTGGGAAGELFF.

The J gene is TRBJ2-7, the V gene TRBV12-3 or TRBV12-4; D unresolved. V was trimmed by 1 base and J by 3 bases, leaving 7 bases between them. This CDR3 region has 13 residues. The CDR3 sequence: CASSLVRGYEQYF. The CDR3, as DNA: TGTGCCAGCAGTTTAGTCCGCGGCTACGAGCAGTACTTC.

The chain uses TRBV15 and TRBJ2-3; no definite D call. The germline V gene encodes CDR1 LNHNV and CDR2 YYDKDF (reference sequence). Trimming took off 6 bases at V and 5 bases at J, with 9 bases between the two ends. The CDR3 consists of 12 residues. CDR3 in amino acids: CATSLLGDTQYF. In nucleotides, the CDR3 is TGTGCCACCAGTCTGTTGGGAGATACGCAGTATTTT.

CDR3 DNA: TGCGCCAGCAGCTTGGTGAGGGGCAGAGCCACAGATACGCAGTATTTT. Protein sequence: CASSLVRGRATDTQYF. The chain carries TRBV5-1 and TRBJ2-3; D may match TRBD1 or TRBD2 (5 bases each). The CDR3 runs to 16 residues. V gave up 0 bases and J gave up 2 bases, with 13 bases separating them. The germline V gene has CDR1 SGHRS and CDR2 YFSETQ. Drawing the rest from reference TRBV5-1 and TRBJ2-3, the complete variable domain is KAGVTQTPRYLIKTRGQQVTLSCSPISGHRSVSWYQQTPGQGLQFLFEYFSETQRNKGNFPGRFSGRQFSNSRSEMNVSTLELGDSALYLCASSLVRGRATDTQYFGPGTRLTVL.

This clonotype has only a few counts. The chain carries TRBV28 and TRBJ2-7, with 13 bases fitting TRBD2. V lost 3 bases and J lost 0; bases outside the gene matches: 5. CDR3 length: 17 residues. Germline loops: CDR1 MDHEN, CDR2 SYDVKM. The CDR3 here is CASSFRGTSGISYEQYF. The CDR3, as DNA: TGTGCCAGCAGTTTTAGAGGGACTAGCGGGATCTCCTACGAGCAGTACTTC.

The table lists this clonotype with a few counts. The CDR3 here is CSVGRAGAYRGTGELFF. CDR3 coding DNA: TGCAGCGTTGGACGAGCGGGGGCCTATCGGGGCACCGGGGAGCTGTTTTTT. The chain links TRBV29-1 to TRBJ2-2; 8 bases map to TRBD2. Germline-derived CDR1 and CDR2 are SQVTM and ANQGSEA. V shed 4 bases, J shed 4 bases, and the junction held 14 bases outside the gene matches. This CDR3 comprises 17 residues.

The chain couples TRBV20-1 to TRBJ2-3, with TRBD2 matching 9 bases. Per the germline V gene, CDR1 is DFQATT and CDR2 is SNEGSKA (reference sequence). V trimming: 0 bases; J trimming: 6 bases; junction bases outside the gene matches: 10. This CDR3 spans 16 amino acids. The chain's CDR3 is CSARDRAGGLADTQYF. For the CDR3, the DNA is TGCAGTGCTAGAGATAGGGCGGGGGGGTTGGCGGATACGCAGTATTTT.

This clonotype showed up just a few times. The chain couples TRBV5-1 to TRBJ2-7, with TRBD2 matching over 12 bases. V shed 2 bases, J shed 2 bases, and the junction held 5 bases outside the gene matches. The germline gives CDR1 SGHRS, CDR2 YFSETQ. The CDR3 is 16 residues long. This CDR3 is CASSFGPSGRAYEQYF. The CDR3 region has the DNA TGCGCCAGCAGCTTCGGACCTAGCGGGAGGGCCTACGAGCAGTACTTC.

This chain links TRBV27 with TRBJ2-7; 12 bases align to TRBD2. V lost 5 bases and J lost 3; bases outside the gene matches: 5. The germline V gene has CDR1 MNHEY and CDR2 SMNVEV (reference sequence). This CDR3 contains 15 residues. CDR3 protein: CASSPRGLAGYEQYF. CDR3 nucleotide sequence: TGTGCCAGCAGTCCCCGGGGACTAGCGGGCTACGAGCAGTACTTC.

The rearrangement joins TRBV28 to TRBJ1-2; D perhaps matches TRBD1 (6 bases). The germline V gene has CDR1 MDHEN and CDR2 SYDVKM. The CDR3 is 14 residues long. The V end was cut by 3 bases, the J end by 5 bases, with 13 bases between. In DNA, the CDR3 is TGTGCCAGCAGTTTCGGGGGGGCTGGTTATGGCTACACCTTC. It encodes CASSFGGAGYGYTF.

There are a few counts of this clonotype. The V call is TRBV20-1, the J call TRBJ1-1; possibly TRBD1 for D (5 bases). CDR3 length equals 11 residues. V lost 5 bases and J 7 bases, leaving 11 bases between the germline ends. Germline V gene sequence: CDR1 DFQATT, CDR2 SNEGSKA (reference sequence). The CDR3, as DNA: TGCAGTGCTTTCAGGGCGTATGAAGCTTTCTTT. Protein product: CSAFRAYEAFF.

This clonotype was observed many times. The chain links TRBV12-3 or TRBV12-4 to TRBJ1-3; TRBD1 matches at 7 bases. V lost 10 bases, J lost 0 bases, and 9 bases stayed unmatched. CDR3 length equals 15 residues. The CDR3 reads CATRSGDSSGNTIYF. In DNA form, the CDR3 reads TGTGCCACGAGATCAGGGGACAGCTCTGGAAACACCATATATTTT.

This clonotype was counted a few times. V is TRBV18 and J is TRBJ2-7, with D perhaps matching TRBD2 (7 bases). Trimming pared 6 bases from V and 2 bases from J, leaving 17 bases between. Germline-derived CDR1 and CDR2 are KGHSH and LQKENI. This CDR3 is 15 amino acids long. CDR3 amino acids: CASSRQQGGAYEQYF. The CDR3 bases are TGTGCCAGCTCCCGACAACAGGGAGGGGCCTACGAGCAGTACTTC.

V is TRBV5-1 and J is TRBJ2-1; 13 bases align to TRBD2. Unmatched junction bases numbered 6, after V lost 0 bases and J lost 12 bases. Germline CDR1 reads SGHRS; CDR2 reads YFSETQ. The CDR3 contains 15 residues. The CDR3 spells CASSLGGLAGSGQFF. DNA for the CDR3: TGCGCCAGCAGCTTGGGGGGACTAGCGGGAAGCGGGCAGTTCTTC. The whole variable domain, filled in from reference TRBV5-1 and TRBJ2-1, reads KAGVTQTPRYLIKTRGQQVTLSCSPISGHRSVSWYQQTPGQGLQFLFEYFSETQRNKGNFPGRFSGRQFSNSRSEMNVSTLELGDSALYLCASSLGGLAGSGQFFGPGTRLTVL.

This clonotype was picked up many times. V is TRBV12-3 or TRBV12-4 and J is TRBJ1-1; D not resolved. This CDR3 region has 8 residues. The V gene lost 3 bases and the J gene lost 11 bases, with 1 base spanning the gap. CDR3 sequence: CASSLAFF. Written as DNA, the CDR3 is TGTGCCAGCAGTTTGGCTTTCTTT.

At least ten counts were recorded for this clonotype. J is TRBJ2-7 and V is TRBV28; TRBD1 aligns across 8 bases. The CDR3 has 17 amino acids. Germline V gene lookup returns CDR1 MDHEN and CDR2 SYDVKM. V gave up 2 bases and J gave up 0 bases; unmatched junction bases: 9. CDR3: CASSLIGTGFSSYEQYF. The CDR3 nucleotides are TGTGCCAGCAGTTTAATCGGGACAGGCTTTAGCTCCTACGAGCAGTACTTC.

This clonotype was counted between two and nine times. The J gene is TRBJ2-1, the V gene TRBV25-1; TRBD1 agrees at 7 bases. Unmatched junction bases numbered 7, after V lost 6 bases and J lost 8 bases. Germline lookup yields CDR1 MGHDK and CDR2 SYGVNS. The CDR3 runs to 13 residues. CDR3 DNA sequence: TGTGCCAGCAGCCAGACAGGGTCCTATGAGCAGTTCTTC. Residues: CASSQTGSYEQFF.

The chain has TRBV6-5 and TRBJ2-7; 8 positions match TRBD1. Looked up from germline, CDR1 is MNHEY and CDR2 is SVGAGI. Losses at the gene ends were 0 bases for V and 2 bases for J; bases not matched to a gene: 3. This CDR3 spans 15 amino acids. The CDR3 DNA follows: TGTGCCAGCAGTTACTCCGGCAGGGGGCCCTACGAGCAGTACTTC. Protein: CASSYSGRGPYEQYF.

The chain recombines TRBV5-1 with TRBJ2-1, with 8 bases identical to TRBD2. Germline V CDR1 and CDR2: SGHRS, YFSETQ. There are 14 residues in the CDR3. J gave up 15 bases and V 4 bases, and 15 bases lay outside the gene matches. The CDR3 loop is CASSPGLADGSRFF. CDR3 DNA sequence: TGCGCCAGCAGCCCCGGACTAGCAGACGGGTCACGGTTCTTC.